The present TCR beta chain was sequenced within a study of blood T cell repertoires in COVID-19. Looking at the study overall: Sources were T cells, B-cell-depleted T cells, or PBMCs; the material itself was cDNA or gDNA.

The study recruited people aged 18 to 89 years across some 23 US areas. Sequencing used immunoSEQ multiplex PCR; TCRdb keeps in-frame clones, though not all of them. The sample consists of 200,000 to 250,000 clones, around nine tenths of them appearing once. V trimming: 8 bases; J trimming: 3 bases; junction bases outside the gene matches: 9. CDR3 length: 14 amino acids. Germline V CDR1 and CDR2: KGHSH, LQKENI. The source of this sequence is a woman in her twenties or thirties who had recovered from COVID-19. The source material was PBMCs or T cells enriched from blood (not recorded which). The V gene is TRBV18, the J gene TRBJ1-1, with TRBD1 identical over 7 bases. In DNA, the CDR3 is TGTGCCAGCACACGAGGAACAGGGGACACTGAAGCTTTCTTT. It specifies CASTRGTGDTEAFF.